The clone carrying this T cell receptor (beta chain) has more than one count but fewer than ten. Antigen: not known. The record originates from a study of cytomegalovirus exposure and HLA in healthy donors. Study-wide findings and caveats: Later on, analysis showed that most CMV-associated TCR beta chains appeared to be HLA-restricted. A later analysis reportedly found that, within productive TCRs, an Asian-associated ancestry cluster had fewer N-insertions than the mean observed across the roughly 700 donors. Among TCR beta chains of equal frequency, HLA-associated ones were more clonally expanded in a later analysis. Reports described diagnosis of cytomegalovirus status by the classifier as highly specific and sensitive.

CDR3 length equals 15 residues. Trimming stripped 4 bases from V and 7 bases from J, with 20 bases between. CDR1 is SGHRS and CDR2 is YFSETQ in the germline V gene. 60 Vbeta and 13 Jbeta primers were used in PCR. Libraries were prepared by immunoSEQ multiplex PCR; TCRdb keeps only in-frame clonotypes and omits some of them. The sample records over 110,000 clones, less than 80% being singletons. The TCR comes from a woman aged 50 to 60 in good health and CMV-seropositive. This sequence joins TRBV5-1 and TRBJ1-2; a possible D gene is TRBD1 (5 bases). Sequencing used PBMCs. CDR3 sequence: CASSATGLGTGGYTF. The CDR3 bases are TGCGCCAGCAGCGCGACGGGACTGGGGACCGGTGGCTACACCTTC. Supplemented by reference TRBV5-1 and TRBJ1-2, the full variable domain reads KAGVTQTPRYLIKTRGQQVTLSCSPISGHRSVSWYQQTPGQGLQFLFEYFSETQRNKGNFPGRFSGRQFSNSRSEMNVSTLELGDSALYLCASSATGLGTGGYTFGSGTRLTVV.